The source of this T cell receptor (beta chain) is a study of human T cells and chemical hapten exposure. As for time point: pre-sensitization, week 0. Treatment here: therapeutic diphenylcyclopropenone sensitization with weekly scalp DPC. The study drew its donors from alopecia patients who were 18 to 70 years old and suitable for DPC. TCRdb processed the RACE reads anew with MiXCR; each CDR3 protein has one entry. The sample consists of tens of thousands of distinct CDR3 sequences, around 10% of them appearing once. Only a few counts were recorded for this clonotype. Antigen: not known. General study results and limits: Significantly more large CDR3 similarity clusters were formed by expanded TCRs than by controls.

The V gene end was trimmed by 2 bases and the J gene end by 3 bases; junction bases not matched to a gene: 17. CDR3 length: 19 amino acids. Germline V gives CDR1 PRHDT, CDR2 FYEKMQ (reference sequence). V usage is TRBV13 and J usage is TRBJ2-3; 7 bases line up with TRBD2. Material: whole blood, obtained in connection with sensitization to the hapten diphenylcyclopropenone (DPC). The sequence was obtained from a woman aged 40 to 50 with alopecia areata. Some clones in this sample may be carry-over from other donors' samples. The CDR3 protein is CASSLLGRERGIETDTQYF. The DNA for the CDR3 is TGTGCCAGCAGCTTACTAGGCCGGGAGCGGGGTATAGAAACAGATACGCAGTATTTT.